The clone carrying this T cell receptor (beta chain) was counted between two and nine times. This CDR3 region has 15 residues. The V gene's germline CDR1 is SGHAT and CDR2 FQNNGV. V was shortened by 3 bases and J by 8 bases, with 19 bases between the two germline ends. These data come from a study of chronic HIV infection and antiretroviral therapy. TCRdb used MiXCR to reprocess the 5' RACE reads, holding one entry per CDR3 protein. The sample holds around 31,000 distinct CDR3 sequences, about 9.6% seen once. The gene calls are TRBV11-2 and TRBJ1-2; D not certain. Sequenced sample: peripheral blood. This receptor was taken from an adult who had HIV and had not received antiretroviral therapy, or was an uninfected healthy control (not recorded which). CDR3: CASSFSPDRSMGYTF. CDR3 bases: TGTGCCAGCAGCTTCTCCCCGGACCGATCCATGGGCTACACCTTC.